This TCR beta chain is from a study of T cells in Graves' hyperthyroidism and ophthalmopathy. Lactation, pregnancy, other autoimmune disease or uncontrolled infection led to exclusion of patients. Clinical symptoms, serum thyroxine, TRAb, thyroid ultrasound and orbital computed tomography informed diagnoses. This clonotype was counted at least ten times. Its target is not known. Germline CDR1 and CDR2: MGHDK and SYGVNS. The CDR3 has 12 amino acids. Between the trimmed V and J ends, which lost 3 bases and 3 bases, there was a span of 6 bases. Using RNA transcripts as the source, TCR beta CDR3 regions were amplified. First-round RT-PCR of the TCR CDR3 relied on the HTBI primer set. MiXCR, applied by TCRdb to the multiplex PCR reads, yields one record per CDR3 protein. This sample carries 450,000 to 700,000 distinct CDR3 sequences, just over 45% of them seen once, and the ten largest clones take around 20%.

Study-level points and caveats: Ophthalmopathy was model-predicted a median about 6.9 months pre-onset. From stable hyperthyroidism, ophthalmopathy was set apart by a 13 V-J model.

V usage is TRBV25-1 and J usage is TRBJ2-7; the D is unclear. Sequenced sample: peripheral blood or thyroid tissue (not recorded which). This TCR came from an adult woman with Graves' disease, either hyperthyroidism or ophthalmopathy (not recorded which). The CDR3 sequence: CASSDNLYEQYF. The CDR3 DNA is TGTGCCAGCAGTGATAACCTCTACGAGCAGTACTTC.